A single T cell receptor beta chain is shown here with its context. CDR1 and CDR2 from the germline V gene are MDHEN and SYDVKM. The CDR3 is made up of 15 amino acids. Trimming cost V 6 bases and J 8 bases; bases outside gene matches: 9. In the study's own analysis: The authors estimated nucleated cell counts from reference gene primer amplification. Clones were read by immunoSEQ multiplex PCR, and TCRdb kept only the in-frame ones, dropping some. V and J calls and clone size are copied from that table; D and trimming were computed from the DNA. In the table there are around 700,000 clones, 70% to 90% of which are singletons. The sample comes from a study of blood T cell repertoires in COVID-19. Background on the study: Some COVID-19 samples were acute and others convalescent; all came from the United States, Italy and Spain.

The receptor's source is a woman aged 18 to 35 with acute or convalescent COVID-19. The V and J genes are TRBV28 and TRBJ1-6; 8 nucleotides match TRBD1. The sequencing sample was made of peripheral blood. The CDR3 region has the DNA TGTGCCAGCAGGAGCCAGGGGGCTGTGGATTCACCCCTCCACTTT. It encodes CASRSQGAVDSPLHF. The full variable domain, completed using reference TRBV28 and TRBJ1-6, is DVKVTQSSRYLVKRTGEKVFLECVQDMDHENMFWYRQDPGLGLRLIYFSYDVKMKEKGDIPEGYSVSREKKERFSLILESASTNQTSMYLCASRSQGAVDSPLHFGNGTRLTVT.